This T cell receptor (beta chain) comes out of a study of identical twins. General study points: Twin sharing of out-of-frame TCR alpha was underestimated by models in monozygotic pairs.

TCRdb re-analysed the 5' RACE reads in MiXCR, keeping a single row per CDR3 protein. The table includes 500,000 to 650,000 distinct CDR3 sequences, 7.1% detected once. The germline V and J ends were trimmed by 4 bases and 9 bases, with 21 bases remaining between them. The CDR3 extends over 16 amino acids. Germline V gene lookup returns CDR1 KGHDR and CDR2 SFDVKD. This clonotype was detected many times. The target antigen is unknown. These same data were also listed under a study on yellow fever vaccine responses in identical twins. That publication notes: A vaccine T cell response that seemed partly convergent and partly personalized was reported in twins.

Specimen: PBMCs. The rearrangement links TRBV24-1 to TRBJ2-1, with D tentatively TRBD2 (6 bases). This receptor was identified in a woman in her late teens or twenties in good health. The CDR3 loop is CATSDTTRGQGLEQFF. CDR3 in DNA: TGTGCCACCAGTGACACAACGAGAGGGCAGGGACTTGAGCAGTTCTTC.